This T cell receptor (beta chain) appears in the sequencing data of a study of cytomegalovirus exposure and HLA in healthy donors (dated by TCRdb to 2016 to 2017). Turning to the overall study: In an earlier analysis of roughly 590 of the donors, 276 Gb of sequence data and just under 120 million unique TCR beta sequences from 180 million or so T cells were reported. Around 320 gigabases of sequencing data and approximately 84 million unique TCR sequences were included in an early release covering about 700 HLA-typed donors. Of the roughly 420 genotyped donors, less than 90% were placed in the genetic ancestry cluster associated with self-reported Caucasian donors. The study aimed to test whether signatures of past pathogen exposure could be identified by cataloging public T cell receptors. Using immunosequencing, the study profiled T cell repertoires from 640 or so subjects and related those repertoires to cytomegalovirus serostatus. Along with the roughly 670-subject first cohort, a separate validation cohort of around 110 different subjects was used. To predict cytomegalovirus infection status, the study combined high-throughput TCR immunosequencing, statistical association of individual TCRs with disease status, and machine learning. To study patterns of TCR occurrence, a later analysis re-analyzed previously published TCR beta repertoires from under 750 donors and added high-resolution HLA genotyping. Rather than using new phenotypic data, the later analysis identified candidate immune exposures from TCR beta sequences and from how often those sequences occurred across donors. To decide whether each TCR beta V gene segment behaved as functional or pseudogenic, an earlier analysis of nearly 600 of the donors relied on high-throughput TCR beta sequencing. Donor age, sex, ethnicity and CMV serostatus were collected together with the repertoire data. A later genetic analysis used genome-wide SNP genotypes for about 55% of the 666 donors, treating that subset as a discovery cohort. Every discovery cohort repertoire had been produced on one sequencing platform. Class I and class II HLA loci were covered by the typing at four-digit resolution. The number of donors typed differed by locus, with about 629-630 for A, B, C, DRB1 and DQB1, 522 for DQA1, 600 to 610 for DPA1, and around 430 for DPB1. About five DR-DQ haplotypes were handled as single units for association and clustering, since linkage in the cohort was strong. Among some 410 genotyped donors of the cohort, an average of approximately 220,000 unique TCR beta nucleotide sequences was sequenced per donor, of which 15% to 20% were non-productive. Beyond this particular receptor, the publication reports: Sequencing depth was assumed to be roughly uniform across donors in the presence/absence analyses, though that assumption may not hold. Some IMGT-functional V segments, including TRBV6-2 and TRBV6-3, could not be told apart with the 87-base-pair reads, so those segments were excluded. In vitro tests confirmed that a few of the cytomegalovirus-associated TCR beta chains recognize cytomegalovirus antigens. A further reported finding was that TCR beta sequences accurately predicted the HLA-A and HLA-B alleles for most subjects in the first cohort. Most TCR sequences were observed very rarely across donors, whereas some public TCRs were present in many individuals. Assigning TCR associations to individual alleles was difficult when HLA alleles, especially DR and DQ, strongly co-occurred. Immune exposure information for the cohort was limited to CMV serostatus. In a later analysis, HLA-associated TCR beta chains were found to be more clonally expanded and to have lower generation probabilities than equally common non-associated chains. It was suggested by the authors that the approach could potentially be generalized to other disease states and immunological phenotypes. Linkage disequilibrium might explain the correlated functional status among segregating V segments, but an unknown experimental factor could not be excluded. At a false discovery rate of 0.05, a later analysis linked about 16,000 TCR beta sequences to specific HLA alleles. In this cohort, only TCR beta chains were sequenced, and detectable features were limited by the absence of alpha or paired-chain data. According to a later genetic analysis, donors in an Asian-associated ancestry cluster had fewer N-insertions in productive TCRs than the roughly 700-donor mean. A later analysis found that TCR association rates varied across HLA loci, with DRB1 alleles showing the most associated TCRs and HLA-C alleles the fewest. The study gave a list of over 150 TCR beta chains associated with cytomegalovirus. Most CMV-associated TCR beta chains appeared to be HLA-restricted in a later analysis, and the HLA associations seemed to be driven largely by CMV exposure. In an earlier analysis of around 600 of the donors, most TCR beta V segments were observed in productive rearrangements about 87% or about 30% of the time, broadly matching IMGT annotations. V-gene and J-gene trimming of TCR beta chains was associated with a missense DCLRE1C variant in a later genetic analysis, and the association was replicated in an independent cohort. The earlier analysis of nearly 600 of the donors excluded approximately 15 rarely observed V segments, including chromosome 9 orphons, because counts were too low. The classifier was reported to diagnose cytomegalovirus status with high specificity and sensitivity in both the original cohort and the validation cohort. Because HLA typing was missing for some donors at each locus, association tests included only the typed subset. According to a later analysis, parvovirus B19, influenza, CMV and Epstein-Barr virus appeared linked to several top co-occurrence clusters. A cluster of highly shared sequence variants was judged likely to be a technical artifact of the sequencing pipeline.

Of note for this clone: The target of this receptor is not known.

The V end loses 3 bases and the J end loses 7 bases, and a stretch of 12 bases separates them. CDR3 length: 13 amino acids, cysteine to phenylalanine. The only DNA kept is the CDR3, 39 bases in frame from the first base. CDR1 and CDR2 (SGHTA, FQGTGA) derive from the germline V gene. The library was produced with the immunoSEQ multiplex PCR assay. For the multiplex PCR, a mixture combining 60 forward primers for TCR Vbeta segments and 13 reverse primers for TCR Jbeta segments was used. A multiplex PCR assay on genomic DNA amplified the CDR3 region of rearranged TCR beta genes. Amplified TCR beta libraries were sequenced as 87-base-pair reads on the Illumina HiSeq System. In the source study's methods: In a later analysis, tens of millions of unique TCR beta chains were counted across the 500 to 700 repertoires, and some 10 million of these chains were shared by at least two donors. Raw reads were error-corrected and collapsed into unique sequences with a nearest-neighbor algorithm that merged closely related sequences to remove PCR and sequencing errors. Alignment of CDR3 sequences to IMGT reference sequences was used to assign V, D and J gene segments. For a sequence to be retained, a match of at least six nucleotides to both a V gene segment and a J gene segment was required. A rearrangement was called productive if the CDR3 had no stop codons and remained in frame with V and J, and every other rearrangement was called non-productive. CDR3 was defined according to IMGT convention as the region running from the second conserved V-encoded cysteine to the conserved J-encoded phenylalanine. Sequences without an unambiguous match to a single V gene segment were excluded from the earlier analysis of about 600 of the donors. An earlier analysis of fewer than 750 of the donors called V segments functional above 56.7% productive rearrangements and segregating when the between-donor standard deviation exceeded 5%. A statistical classification framework was developed to diagnose cytomegalovirus status using the catalog of TCR beta chain sequences. In a later analysis, V and J genes were assigned by comparing TCR nucleotide sequences against IMGT/GENE-DB human TR gene sequences. The TCRdist pipeline was used in a later analysis to assign CDR3 sequences and most-parsimonious VDJ recombination scenarios. In a later analysis, each TCR beta chain was defined by its CDR3 amino acid sequence together with its V-gene family, and reads lacking a unique V-gene family were excluded. In a later analysis, 550 to 650 highly shared, low-generation-probability nucleotide sequences were removed to address suspected cross-contamination and a sequencing artifact. In a later analysis, a clonal expansion index was calculated for each public chain from normalized within-repertoire ranks of inferred template counts. A later analysis computed generation probabilities with a VDJ recombination model fitted to out-of-frame rearrangements, and checked the results against IGoR. In a later analysis, TCR-TCR, TCR-HLA and TCR-CMV co-occurrence was scored with hypergeometric tests, and a repertoire-size bias correction was applied to TCR pairs. To estimate false discovery rates, a later analysis permuted the HLA or CMV assignments 20 times. In a later analysis, co-occurring TCRs were grouped with DBSCAN, and TCRdist sequence similarity was added when clustering was performed within HLA-allele-positive subsets. Repertoires with fewer than 30,000 or more than 120,000 public chains were left out of co-occurrence clustering, as were a handful of repertoires with anomalous nucleotide sharing. Drawn from immuneACCESS, this table holds only the in-frame rearrangements with V and J called that TCRdb kept. Clones are partly lost; checked studies trace under half to an unresolved V gene and leave the rest unexplained. That table gives V, J and clone size, and the DNA gave D and trimming. The sample's clone listing holds about 140,000 clones. Together, the top ten hold about 2.5% of the sample.

The cohort comprised 670 or so healthy bone marrow donors. All cohort members were sampled while nominally healthy, although unrecorded immune exposures were likely present. The donor tested CMV seronegative, placing the donor among the 350 to 400 seronegative members of the cohort. Every donor gave a peripheral blood sample, and the peripheral blood mononuclear cells from that sample were used for TCR beta sequencing. The Qiagen DNeasy Blood Extraction Kit was used to extract genomic DNA from the blood cell samples. The chain links TRBV7-3 with TRBJ1-1, and possibly TRBD1, on 6 matching bases. This TCR came from a middle-aged man in good health and CMV-seronegative. The sequenced sample consisted of PBMCs. CDR3 loop: CASSFGGRDEAFF. In nucleotides, the sequence is TGTGCCAGCAGCTTCGGGGGGCGCGATGAAGCTTTCTTT. Here the CDR3 is joined to the reference TRBV7-3 and TRBJ1-1 genes, and the full variable domain is: GAGVSQTPSNKVTEKGKYVELRCDPISGHTALYWYRQSLGQGPEFLIYFQGTGAADDSGLPNDRFFAVRPEGSVSTLKIQRTERGDSAVYLCASSFGGRDEAFFGQGTRLTVV.